Listed below are T cell receptor beta chains from one sample, sequenced in a study of identifying expanded T cells in peripheral blood. TCRdb's copy holds only in-frame clones and misses some; the assay was immunoSEQ multiplex PCR. The table lists 100,000 or so clones, roughly 91% of them singletons. Sequenced input: blood. All receptors come from a person aged 18 to 70 in good health. Both conserved end residues are part of each CDR3. A D gene is named only where the DNA matches it firmly. Not every row has a clone size; where given, it reads once, few, many or a size class.

J,D,size,V,DNA,CDR3
TRBJ1-6,NA,NA,TRBV5-1,TGCGCCAGCAGCTTGCAGGGCTTGAGCTCACCCCTCCACTTT,CASSLQGLSSPLHF
TRBJ1-1,TRBD1,NA,TRBV6-5,TGTGCCAGCAGAGAAACAGGGGGCACTGAAGCTTTCTTT,CASRETGGTEAFF
TRBJ1-1,NA,NA,TRBV7-9,TGTGCCAGCAGCCCACTCGTCGAAGCTTTCTTT,CASSPLVEAFF
TRBJ2-7,NA,NA,TRBV7-2,TGTGCCAGCAGCTTAGGAGGCGCAGCGGCCTACGAGCAGTACTTC,CASSLGGAAAYEQYF
TRBJ2-2,NA,NA,TRBV6-5,TGTGCCAGCGAATTTGGGGACGGGGAGCTGTTTTTT,CASEFGDGELFF
TRBJ1-5,TRBD1,NA,TRBV4-1,TGCGCCAGCAGCCAGACCGAGGGGGCAGGGCCCCAGCATTTT,CASSQTEGAGPQHF
TRBJ2-7,TRBD2,NA,TRBV6-6,TGTGCCAGCAGCACCCTAGGGGCTAGCGGGTCCTACGAGCAGTACTTC,CASSTLGASGSYEQYF
TRBJ2-7,NA,NA,TRBV18,TGTGCCAGCTCACCAGGGGCAGGGAACGAGCAGTACTTC,CASSPGAGNEQYF
TRBJ2-7,NA,NA,TRBV28,TGTGCCAGGAACAGGGAGACTCAGTACTTC,CARNRETQYF
TRBJ1-1,NA,NA,TRBV11-3,TGTGCCAGCAGCTTTGTTGGCACTGAAGCTTTCTTT,CASSFVGTEAFF
TRBJ1-2,TRBD1,once,TRBV6-6,TGTGCCAGCACATCCGGGACAGACTATGGCTACACCTTC,CASTSGTDYGYTF
TRBJ1-5,NA,NA,TRBV7-2,TGTGCCAGCAGCTTAGGTCGCAGGGCCTACAATCAGCCCCAGCATTTT,CASSLGRRAYNQPQHF